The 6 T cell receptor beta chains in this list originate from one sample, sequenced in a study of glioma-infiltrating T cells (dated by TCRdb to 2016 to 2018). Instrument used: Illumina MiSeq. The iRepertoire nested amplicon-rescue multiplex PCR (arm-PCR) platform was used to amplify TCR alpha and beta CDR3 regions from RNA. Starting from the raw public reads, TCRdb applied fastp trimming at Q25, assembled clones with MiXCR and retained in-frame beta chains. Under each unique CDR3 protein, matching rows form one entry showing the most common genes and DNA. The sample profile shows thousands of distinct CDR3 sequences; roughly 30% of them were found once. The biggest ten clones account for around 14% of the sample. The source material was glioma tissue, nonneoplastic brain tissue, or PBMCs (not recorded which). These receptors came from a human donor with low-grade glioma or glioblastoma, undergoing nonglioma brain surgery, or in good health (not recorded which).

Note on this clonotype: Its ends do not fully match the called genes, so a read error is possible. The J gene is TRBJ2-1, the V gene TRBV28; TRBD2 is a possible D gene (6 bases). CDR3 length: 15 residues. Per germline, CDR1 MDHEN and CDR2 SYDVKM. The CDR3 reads CALSLVPSEANEQFF. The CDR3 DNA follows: TGTGCCCTCAGTTTAGTGCCTAGCGAGGCCAATGAGCAGTTCTTT.

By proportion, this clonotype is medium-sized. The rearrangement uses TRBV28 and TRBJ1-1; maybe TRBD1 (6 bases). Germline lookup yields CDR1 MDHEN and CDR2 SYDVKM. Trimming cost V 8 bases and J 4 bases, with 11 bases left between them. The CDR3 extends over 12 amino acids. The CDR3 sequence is CASRTGSTEAFF. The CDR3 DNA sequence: TGTGCCAGCCGAACAGGGTCCACTGAAGCTTTCTTT.

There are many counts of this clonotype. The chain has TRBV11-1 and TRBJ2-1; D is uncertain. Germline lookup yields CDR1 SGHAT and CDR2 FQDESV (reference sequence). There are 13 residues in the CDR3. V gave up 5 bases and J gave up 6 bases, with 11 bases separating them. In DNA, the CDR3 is TGTGCCAGCAGCCAAAGTCTGGGCAATGAGCAGTTCTTC. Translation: CASSQSLGNEQFF. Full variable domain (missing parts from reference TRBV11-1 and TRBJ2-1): EAEVAQSPRYKITEKSQAVAFWCDPISGHATLYWYRQILGQGPELLVQFQDESVVDDSQLPKDRFSAERLKGVDSTLKIQPAELGDSAMYLCASSQSLGNEQFFGPGTRLTVL.

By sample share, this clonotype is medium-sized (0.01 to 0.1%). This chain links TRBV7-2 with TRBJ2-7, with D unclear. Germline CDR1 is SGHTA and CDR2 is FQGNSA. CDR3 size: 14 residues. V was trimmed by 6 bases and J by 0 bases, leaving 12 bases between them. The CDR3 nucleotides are TGTGCCAGCAGGAGGACGTATAGCTCCTACGAGCAGTACTTC. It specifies CASRRTYSSYEQYF.

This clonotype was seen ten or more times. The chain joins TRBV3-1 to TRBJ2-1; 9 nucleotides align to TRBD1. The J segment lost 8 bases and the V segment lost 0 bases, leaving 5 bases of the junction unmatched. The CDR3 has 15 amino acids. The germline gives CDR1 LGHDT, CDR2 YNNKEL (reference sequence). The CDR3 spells CASSQERQGVYEQFF. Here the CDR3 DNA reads TGTGCCAGCAGCCAAGAAAGACAGGGGGTGTATGAGCAGTTCTTC.

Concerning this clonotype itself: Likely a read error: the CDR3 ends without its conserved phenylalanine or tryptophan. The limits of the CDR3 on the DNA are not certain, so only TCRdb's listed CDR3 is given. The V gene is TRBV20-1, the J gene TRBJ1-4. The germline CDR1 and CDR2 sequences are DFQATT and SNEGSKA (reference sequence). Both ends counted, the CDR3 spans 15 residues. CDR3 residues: CSARDLGGEKEKRWG.